This T cell receptor (beta chain) was documented in a study of blood T cell repertoires in COVID-19. Study summary: Donors in the United States, Italy and Spain gave samples during acute or convalescent COVID-19.

Sequencing was performed with immunoSEQ multiplex PCR; in TCRdb, only in-frame clones are kept and a portion is missing. The repertoire holds about 480,000 clones, 70% to 90% seen once, with less than 2% in the top ten. There are 18 residues in the CDR3. CDR1 is SGHRS and CDR2 is YFSETQ in the germline V gene. With V trimmed by 1 base and J by 3 bases, 14 bases remained unmatched. This receptor was taken from a woman in her thirties or forties who had recovered from COVID-19. This rearrangement joins TRBV5-1 to TRBJ2-7; 9 bases line up with TRBD2. The material sequenced was PBMCs or T cells enriched from blood (not recorded which). DNA of the CDR3: TGCGCCAGCAGCTTGTCGGCTAGCGGGACCTCCCAGGGCTACGAGCAGTACTTC. Amino acid sequence: CASSLSASGTSQGYEQYF.